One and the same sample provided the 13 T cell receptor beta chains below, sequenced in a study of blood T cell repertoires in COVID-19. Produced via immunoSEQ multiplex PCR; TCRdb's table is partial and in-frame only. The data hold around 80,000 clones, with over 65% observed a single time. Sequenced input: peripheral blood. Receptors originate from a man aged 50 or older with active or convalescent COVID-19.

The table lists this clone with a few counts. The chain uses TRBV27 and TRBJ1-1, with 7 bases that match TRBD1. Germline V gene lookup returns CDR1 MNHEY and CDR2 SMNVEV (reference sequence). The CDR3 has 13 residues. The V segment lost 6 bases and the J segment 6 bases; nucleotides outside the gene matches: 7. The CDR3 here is CASSLTGFPEAFF. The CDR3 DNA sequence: TGTGCCAGCAGCCTGACAGGGTTTCCTGAAGCTTTCTTT.

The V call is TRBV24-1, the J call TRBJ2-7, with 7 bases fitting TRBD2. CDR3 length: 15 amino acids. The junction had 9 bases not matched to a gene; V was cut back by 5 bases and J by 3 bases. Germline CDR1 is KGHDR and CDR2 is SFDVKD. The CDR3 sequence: CATSASSGTLYEQYF. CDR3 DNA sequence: TGTGCCACCAGTGCATCTAGCGGAACGCTCTACGAGCAGTACTTC.

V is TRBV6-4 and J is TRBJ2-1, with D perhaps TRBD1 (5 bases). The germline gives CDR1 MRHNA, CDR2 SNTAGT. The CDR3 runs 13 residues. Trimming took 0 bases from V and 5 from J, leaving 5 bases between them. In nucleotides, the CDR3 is TGTGCCAGCAGTGACTCGGACAACAATGAGCAGTTCTTC. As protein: CASSDSDNNEQFF.

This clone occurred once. CDR3 sequence: CASSVAGSNQPQHF. The CDR3, as DNA: TGTGCCAGCAGCGTAGCAGGTAGCAATCAGCCCCAGCATTTT. The V call is TRBV9, the J call TRBJ1-5, with no clear D. CDR3 length: 14 amino acids. Germline V gene data show CDR1 as SGDLS and CDR2 as YYNGEE. With 0 bases removed from V and 0 bases from J, the gap between germline ends came to 4 bases. Filled out from reference TRBV9 and TRBJ1-5, the complete variable domain reads DSGVTQTPKHLITATGQRVTLRCSPRSGDLSVYWYQQSLDQGLQFLIQYYNGEERAKGNILERFSAQQFPDLHSELNLSSLELGDSALYFCASSVAGSNQPQHFGDGTRLSIL.

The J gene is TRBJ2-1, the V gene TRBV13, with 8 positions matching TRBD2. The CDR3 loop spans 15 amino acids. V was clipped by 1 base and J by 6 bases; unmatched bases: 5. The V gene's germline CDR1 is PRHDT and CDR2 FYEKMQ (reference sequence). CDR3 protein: CASSLVRGVFNEQFF. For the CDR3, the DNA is TGTGCCAGCAGCTTAGTGCGGGGGGTATTCAATGAGCAGTTCTTC.

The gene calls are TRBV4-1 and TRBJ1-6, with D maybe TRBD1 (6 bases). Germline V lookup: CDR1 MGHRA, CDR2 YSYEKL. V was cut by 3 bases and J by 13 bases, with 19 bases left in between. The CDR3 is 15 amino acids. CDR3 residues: CASSHLGGFRNPLHF. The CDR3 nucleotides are TGCGCCAGCAGCCACCTTGGGGGCTTTAGGAATCCCCTCCACTTT.

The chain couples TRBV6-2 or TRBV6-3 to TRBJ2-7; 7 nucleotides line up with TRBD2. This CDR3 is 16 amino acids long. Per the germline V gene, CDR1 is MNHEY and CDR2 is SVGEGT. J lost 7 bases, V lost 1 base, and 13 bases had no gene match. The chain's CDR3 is CASSYWSLAGETEQYF. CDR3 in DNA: TGTGCCAGCAGTTACTGGTCGTTGGCGGGGGAAACTGAGCAGTACTTC.

The CDR3 nucleotides are TGTGCCAGCAGTGAAATGGCTAGCGGGGGCAATGAGCAGTTCTTC. This gives the protein CASSEMASGGNEQFF. The chain carries TRBV6-1 and TRBJ2-1; 10 bases are a match to TRBD2. The CDR3 length is 15 residues. Unmatched junction bases numbered 4, after V lost 2 bases and J lost 6 bases. Germline V gene lookup returns CDR1 MNHNS and CDR2 SASEGT.

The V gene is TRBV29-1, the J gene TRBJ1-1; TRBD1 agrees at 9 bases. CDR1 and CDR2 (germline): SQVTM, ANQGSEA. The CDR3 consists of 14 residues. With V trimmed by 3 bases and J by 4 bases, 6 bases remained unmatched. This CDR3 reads CSVELDRGGTEAFF. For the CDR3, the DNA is TGCAGCGTTGAGTTGGACAGGGGAGGCACTGAAGCTTTCTTT.

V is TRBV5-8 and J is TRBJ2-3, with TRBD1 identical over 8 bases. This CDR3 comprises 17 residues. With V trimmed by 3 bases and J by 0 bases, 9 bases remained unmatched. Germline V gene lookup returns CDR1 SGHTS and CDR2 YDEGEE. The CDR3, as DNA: TGTGCCAGCAGCTCGGGGCAGGGGGCGCGGAGCACAGATACGCAGTATTTT. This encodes CASSSGQGARSTDTQYF.

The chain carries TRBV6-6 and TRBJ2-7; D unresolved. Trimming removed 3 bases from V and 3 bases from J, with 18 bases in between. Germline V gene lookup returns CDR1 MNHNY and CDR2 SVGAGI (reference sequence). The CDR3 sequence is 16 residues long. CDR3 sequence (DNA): TGTGCCAGCAGTTATCTCGCCCCCAGGCCGAACTACGAGCAGTACTTC. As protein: CASSYLAPRPNYEQYF.

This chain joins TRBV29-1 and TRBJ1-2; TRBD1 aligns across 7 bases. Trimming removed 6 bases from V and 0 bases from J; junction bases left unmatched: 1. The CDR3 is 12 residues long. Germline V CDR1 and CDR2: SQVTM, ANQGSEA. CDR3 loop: CSVGTANYGYTF. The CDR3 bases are TGCAGCGTGGGGACAGCTAACTATGGCTACACCTTC.

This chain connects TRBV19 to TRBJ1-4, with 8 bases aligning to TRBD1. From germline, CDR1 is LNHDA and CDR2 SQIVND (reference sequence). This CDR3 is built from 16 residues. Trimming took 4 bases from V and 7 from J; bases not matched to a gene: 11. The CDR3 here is CASSTKRQGSGEKLFF. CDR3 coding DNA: TGTGCCAGTAGTACCAAGAGACAGGGGTCGGGTGAAAAACTGTTTTTT.